Listed below are T cell receptor beta chains from one sample, sequenced in a study of OX40 agonist ivuxolimab in advanced cancers. TCRdb's table, derived via immunoSEQ multiplex PCR, lists solely in-frame clones and lacks some. The sample lists tens of thousands of clones, 80% to 90% occurring once. The starting material was CD4+ or CD8+ T cells sorted from blood, obtained in a trial of the OX40 agonist ivuxolimab. The receptors originated from an adult with an advanced solid tumor such as melanoma, head and neck, liver or kidney cancer. The conserved cysteine and the conserved F or W are not part of the CDR3 here.

V: TRBV6-5; J: TRBJ1-2; CDR3: ASSYYSTGVGYGYT
V: TRBV11-2; J: TRBJ2-5; CDR3: ASRSRRDQETQY
V: TRBV2; J: TRBJ2-5; CDR3: ASRQLLGSGETQY
V: TRBV28; J: TRBJ1-5; CDR3: ASHLGAVNQPQH
V: TRBV6-6; J: TRBJ1-2; CDR3: ASSYGVLYGYT
V: TRBV4-1; J: TRBJ1-5; CDR3: ASSQRTLDSDQPQH
V: TRBV7-9; J: TRBJ2-7; CDR3: ASSPLRDRDSYEQY
V: TRBV5-1; J: TRBJ2-7; CDR3: ASSLGDTFYEQY
V: TRBV21-1; J: TRBJ1-2; CDR3: ASSKVDGDACGYT
V: TRBV6-6; J: TRBJ1-2; CDR3: ASSRPRGSLNGYT
V: TRBV5-6; J: TRBJ1-2; CDR3: ASSFPSLLYGYT